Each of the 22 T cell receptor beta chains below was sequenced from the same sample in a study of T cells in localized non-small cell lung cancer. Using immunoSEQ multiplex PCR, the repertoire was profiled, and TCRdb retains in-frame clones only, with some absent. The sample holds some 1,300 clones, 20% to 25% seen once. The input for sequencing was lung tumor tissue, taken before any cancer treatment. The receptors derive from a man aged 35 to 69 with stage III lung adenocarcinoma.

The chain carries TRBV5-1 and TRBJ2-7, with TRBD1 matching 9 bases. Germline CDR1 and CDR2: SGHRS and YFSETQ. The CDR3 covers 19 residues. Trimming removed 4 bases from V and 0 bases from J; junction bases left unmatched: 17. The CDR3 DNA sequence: TGCGCCAGCAGCAGGGGTCGGGACAGGGAATACTTATCCTCCTACGAGCAGTACTTC. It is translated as CASSRGRDREYLSSYEQYF.

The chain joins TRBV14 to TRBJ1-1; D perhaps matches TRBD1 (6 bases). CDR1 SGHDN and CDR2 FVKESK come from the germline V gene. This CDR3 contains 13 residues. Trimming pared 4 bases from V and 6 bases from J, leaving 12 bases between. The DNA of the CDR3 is TGTGCCAGCAGCCGCCTCGCAGGGGCTGAAGCTTTCTTT. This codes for CASSRLAGAEAFF.

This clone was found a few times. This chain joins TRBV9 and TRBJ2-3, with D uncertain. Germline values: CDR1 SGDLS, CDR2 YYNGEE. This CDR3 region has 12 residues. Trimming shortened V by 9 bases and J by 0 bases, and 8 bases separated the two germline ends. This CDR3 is CATARSTDTQYF. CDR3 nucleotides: TGTGCCACCGCTCGGAGCACAGATACGCAGTATTTT.

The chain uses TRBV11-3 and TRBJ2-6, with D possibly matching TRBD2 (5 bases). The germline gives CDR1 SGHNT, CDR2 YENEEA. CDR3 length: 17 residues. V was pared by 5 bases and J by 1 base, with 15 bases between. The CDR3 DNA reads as TGTGCCAGCAGCCGTCCTGGAGGCGGGTCTGGGGCCAACGTCCTGACTTTC. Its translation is CASSRPGGGSGANVLTF.

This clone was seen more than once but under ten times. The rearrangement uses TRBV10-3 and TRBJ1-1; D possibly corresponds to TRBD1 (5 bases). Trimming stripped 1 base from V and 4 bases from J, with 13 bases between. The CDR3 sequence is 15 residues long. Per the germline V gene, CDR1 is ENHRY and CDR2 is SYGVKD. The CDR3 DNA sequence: TGTGCCATCAGTGAGTTCGGGGGATCGGGCACTGAAGCTTTCTTT. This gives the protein CAISEFGGSGTEAFF.

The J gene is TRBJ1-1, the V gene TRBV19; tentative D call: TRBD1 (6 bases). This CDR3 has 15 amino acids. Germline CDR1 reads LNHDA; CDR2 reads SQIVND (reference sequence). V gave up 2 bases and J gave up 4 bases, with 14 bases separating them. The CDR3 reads CASSIRGGGGTEAFF. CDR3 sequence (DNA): TGTGCCAGTAGTATACGAGGGGGAGGTGGCACTGAAGCTTTCTTT.

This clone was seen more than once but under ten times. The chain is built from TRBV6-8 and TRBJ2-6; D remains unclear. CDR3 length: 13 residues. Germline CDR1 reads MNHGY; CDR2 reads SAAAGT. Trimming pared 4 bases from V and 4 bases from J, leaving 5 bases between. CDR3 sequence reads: CASSFFGANVLTF. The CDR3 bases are TGTGCCAGCAGTTTTTTCGGGGCCAACGTCCTGACTTTC.

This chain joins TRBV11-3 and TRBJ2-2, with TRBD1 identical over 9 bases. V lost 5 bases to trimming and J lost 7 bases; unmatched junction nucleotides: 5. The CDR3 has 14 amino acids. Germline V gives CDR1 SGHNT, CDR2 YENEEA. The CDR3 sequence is CASSGDRAVGELFF. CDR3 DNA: TGTGCCAGCAGCGGGGACAGGGCCGTCGGGGAGCTGTTTTTT.

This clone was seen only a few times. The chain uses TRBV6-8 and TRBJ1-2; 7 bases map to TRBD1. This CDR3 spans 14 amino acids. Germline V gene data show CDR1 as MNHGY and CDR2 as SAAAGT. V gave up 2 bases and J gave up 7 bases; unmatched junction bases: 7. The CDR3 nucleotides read TGTGCCAGCAGTTACGGCAGGGGGGAAGTTGGCTACACCTTC. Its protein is CASSYGRGEVGYTF.

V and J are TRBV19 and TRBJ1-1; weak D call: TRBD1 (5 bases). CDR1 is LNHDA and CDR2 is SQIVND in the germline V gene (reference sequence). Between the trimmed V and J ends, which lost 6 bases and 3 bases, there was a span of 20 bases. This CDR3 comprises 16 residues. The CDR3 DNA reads TGTGCCAGTAGCGCCGTCAGGGAGATGGCTTACACTGAAGCTTTCTTT. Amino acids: CASSAVREMAYTEAFF. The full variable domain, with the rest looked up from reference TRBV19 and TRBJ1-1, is DGGITQSPKYLFRKEGQNVTLSCEQNLNHDAMYWYRQDPGQGLRLIYYSQIVNDFQKGDIAEGYSVSREKKESFPLTVTSAQKNPTAFYLCASSAVREMAYTEAFFGQGTRLTVV.

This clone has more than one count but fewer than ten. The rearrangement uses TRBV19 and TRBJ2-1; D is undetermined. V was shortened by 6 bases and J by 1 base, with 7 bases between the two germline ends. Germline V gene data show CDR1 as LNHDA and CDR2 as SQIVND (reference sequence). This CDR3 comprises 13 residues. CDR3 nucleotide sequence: TGTGCCAGTAGGGGCCGTTCCTACAATGAGCAGTTCTTC. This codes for CASRGRSYNEQFF.

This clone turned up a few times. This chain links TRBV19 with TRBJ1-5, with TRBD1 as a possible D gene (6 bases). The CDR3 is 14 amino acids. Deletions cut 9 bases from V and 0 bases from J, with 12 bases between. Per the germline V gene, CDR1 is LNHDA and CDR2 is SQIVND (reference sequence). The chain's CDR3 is CASRGASSNQPQHF. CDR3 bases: TGTGCCAGCAGGGGAGCCTCTAGCAATCAGCCCCAGCATTTT.

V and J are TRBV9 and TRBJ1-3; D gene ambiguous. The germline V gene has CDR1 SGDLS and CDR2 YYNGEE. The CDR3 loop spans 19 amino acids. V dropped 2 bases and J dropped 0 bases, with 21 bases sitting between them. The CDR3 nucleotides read TGTGCCAGCAGCGTCTCCCTCTGGCTGGACCGAAGCTCTGGAAACACCATATATTTT. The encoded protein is CASSVSLWLDRSSGNTIYF.

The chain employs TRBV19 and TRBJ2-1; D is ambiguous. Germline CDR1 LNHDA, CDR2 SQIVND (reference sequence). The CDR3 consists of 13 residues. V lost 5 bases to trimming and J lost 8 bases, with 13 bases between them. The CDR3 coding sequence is TGTGCCAGTAGTTCCCGTTCCCGGGATGAGCAGTTCTTC. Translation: CASSSRSRDEQFF.

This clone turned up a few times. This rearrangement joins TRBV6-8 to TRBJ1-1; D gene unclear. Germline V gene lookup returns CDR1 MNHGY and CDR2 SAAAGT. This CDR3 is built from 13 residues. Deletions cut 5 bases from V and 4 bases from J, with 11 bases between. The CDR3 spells CASSNGRTTEAFF. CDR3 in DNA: TGTGCCAGCAGTAACGGACGGACCACTGAAGCTTTCTTT.

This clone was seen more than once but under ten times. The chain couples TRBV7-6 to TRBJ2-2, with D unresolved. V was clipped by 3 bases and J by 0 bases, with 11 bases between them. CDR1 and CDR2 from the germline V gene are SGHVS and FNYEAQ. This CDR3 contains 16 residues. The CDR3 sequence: CASSLVLRTNTGELFF. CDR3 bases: TGTGCCAGCAGCTTGGTGCTGCGGACGAACACCGGGGAGCTGTTTTTT.

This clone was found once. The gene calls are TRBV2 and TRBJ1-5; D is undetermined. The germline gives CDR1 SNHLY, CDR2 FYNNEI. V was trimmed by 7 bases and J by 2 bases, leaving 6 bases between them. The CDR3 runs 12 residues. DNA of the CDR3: TGTGCCAGCAACACGCGCAATCAGCCCCAGCATTTT. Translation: CASNTRNQPQHF.

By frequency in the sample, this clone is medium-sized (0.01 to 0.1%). The CDR3 DNA sequence: TGTGCCAGCAGCAAACTAGCGGGGGACTCTGGGGCCAACGTCCTGACTTTC. Translation: CASSKLAGDSGANVLTF. This rearrangement joins TRBV11-3 to TRBJ2-6, with 11 bases fitting TRBD2. V dropped 5 bases and J dropped 0; count of bases not matched to a gene: 3. The CDR3 is made up of 17 amino acids. Germline CDR1 SGHNT, CDR2 YENEEA.

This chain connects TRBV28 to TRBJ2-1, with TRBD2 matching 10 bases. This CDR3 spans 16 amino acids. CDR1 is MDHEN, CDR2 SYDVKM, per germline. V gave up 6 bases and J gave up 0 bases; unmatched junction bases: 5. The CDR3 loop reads CASRTSGLSSYNEQFF. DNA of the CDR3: TGTGCCAGCAGGACTAGCGGGTTAAGCTCCTACAATGAGCAGTTCTTC.

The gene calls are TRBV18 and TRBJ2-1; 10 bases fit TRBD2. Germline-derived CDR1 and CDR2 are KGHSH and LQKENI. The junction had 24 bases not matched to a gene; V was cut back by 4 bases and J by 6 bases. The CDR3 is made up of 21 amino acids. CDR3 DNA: TGTGCCAGCTCACAGAATGCCCGGGGGCTAGCGGGAGTCAACCCTCTCAATGAGCAGTTCTTC. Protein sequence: CASSQNARGLAGVNPLNEQFF.

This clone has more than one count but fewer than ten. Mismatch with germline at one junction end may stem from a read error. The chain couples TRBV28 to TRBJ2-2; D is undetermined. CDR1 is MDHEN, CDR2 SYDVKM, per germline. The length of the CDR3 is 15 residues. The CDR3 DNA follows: TGTGCCAGCAGTTTATGGGGGTCGAAGACCGGGGAGCTGTTTTTT. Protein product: CASSLWGSKTGELFF.

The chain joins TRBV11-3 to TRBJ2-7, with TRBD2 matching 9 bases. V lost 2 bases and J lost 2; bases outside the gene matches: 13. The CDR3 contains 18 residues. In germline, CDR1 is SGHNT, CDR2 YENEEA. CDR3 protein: CASSLSFSPTSGPYEQYF. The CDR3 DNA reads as TGTGCCAGCAGCTTATCTTTTTCACCGACTAGCGGACCCTACGAGCAGTACTTC.